This paragraph covers one T cell receptor (beta chain) sequence. This specimen comes from a study of blood T cell repertoires in COVID-19. Study as a whole: T cells, B-cell-depleted T cells, or PBMCs supplied cDNA or gDNA.

Method: immunoSEQ multiplex PCR; TCRdb's copy keeps in-frame clones and lacks some. The sample lists about 120,000 clones, approximately 82% occurring once. Material: peripheral blood. The clonotype was recovered from a man aged 70-80 years with active or convalescent COVID-19.

CDR3 coding DNA: TGTGCCAGCAGCTTACTCCCCCTCGGATCAGGAGAGCAGTTCTTC. Translating it yields CASSLLPLGSGEQFF. The rearrangement uses TRBV7-3 and TRBJ2-1; D remains ambiguous. This CDR3 has 15 residues. The ends were cut back, 2 bases at V and 10 bases at J, with 18 bases in the middle. Per the germline V gene, CDR1 is SGHTA and CDR2 is FQGTGA.